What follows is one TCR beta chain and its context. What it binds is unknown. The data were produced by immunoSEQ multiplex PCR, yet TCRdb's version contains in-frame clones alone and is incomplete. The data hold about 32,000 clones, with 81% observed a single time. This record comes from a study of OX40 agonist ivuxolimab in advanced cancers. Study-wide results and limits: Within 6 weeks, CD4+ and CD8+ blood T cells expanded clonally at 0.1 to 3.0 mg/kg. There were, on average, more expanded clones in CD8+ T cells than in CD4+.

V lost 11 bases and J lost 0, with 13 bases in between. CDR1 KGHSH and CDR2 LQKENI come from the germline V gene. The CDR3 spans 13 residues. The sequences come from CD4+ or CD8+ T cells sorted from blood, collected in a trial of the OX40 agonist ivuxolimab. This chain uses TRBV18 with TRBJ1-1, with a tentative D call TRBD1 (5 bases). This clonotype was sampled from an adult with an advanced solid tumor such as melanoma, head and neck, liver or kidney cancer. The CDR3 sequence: CASSGAMNTEAFF. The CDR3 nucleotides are TGTGCCTCCTCCGGGGCCATGAACACTGAAGCTTTCTTT.